This paragraph reports one T cell receptor (beta chain). What it recognizes is unknown. This sample stems from a study of blood T cells in healthy people across ages. The V end was cut by 6 bases, the J end by 4 bases, with 9 bases between. The CDR3 runs 12 residues. Germline lookup yields CDR1 MNHNY and CDR2 SVGAGI (reference sequence). Points from the study as a whole: The recorded TCR beta diversity per million T cells decreased in a roughly linear manner with age.

A second PCR, run for 7 to 11 cycles, used a sample-barcoded 5' primer plus a J-beta primer mix. TCRdb processed the 5' RACE reads anew with MiXCR; each CDR3 protein has one entry. The table has around 1.5 million distinct CDR3 sequences, approximately 59% seen once. Peripheral blood from each donor was collected in a volume of 9.5 to 10 milliliters. Total RNA amounts of at least 6 micrograms were extracted per sample. This receptor was identified in a man younger than 30 in good health. Input material: blood. The chain employs TRBV6-6 and TRBJ1-1; D unresolved. CDR3 in amino acids: CASRATTTEAFF. Here the CDR3 DNA reads TGTGCCAGCAGAGCGACAACCACTGAAGCTTTCTTT.